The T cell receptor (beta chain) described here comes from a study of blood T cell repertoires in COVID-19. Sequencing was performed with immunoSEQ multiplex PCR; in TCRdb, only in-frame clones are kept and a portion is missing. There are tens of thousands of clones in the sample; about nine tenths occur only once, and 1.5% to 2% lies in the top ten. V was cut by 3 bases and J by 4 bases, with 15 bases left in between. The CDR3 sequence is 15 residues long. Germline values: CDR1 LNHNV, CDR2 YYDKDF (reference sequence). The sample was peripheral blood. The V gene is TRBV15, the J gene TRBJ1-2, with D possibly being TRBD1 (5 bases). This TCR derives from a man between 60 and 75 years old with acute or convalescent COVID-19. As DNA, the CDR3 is TGTGCCACCAGCAGGGGATTGACAGAAACCTATGGCTACACCTTC. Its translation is CATSRGLTETYGYTF.